This TCR beta chain appears in the sequencing data of a study of PD-L1 blockade in urothelial cancer. Study overall: The number of prior chemotherapy regimens per patient was 0 to 3.

Per the germline V gene, CDR1 is SGHAT and CDR2 is FQNNGV. J lost 4 bases, V lost 3 bases, and 2 bases had no gene match. The CDR3 contains 14 residues. Using immunoSEQ multiplex PCR, the repertoire was profiled, and TCRdb retains in-frame clones only, with some absent. The table has some 29,000 clones, around 87% seen once. Study results and caveats: Patients with durable benefit had greater blood expansion of tumor-associated TCR clones 3 weeks into treatment.

To note about this clone: Its specificity is not known.

The source is a man aged 50 to 60 with urothelial cancer. The chain employs TRBV11-2 and TRBJ2-7; 11 positions agree with TRBD2. The sample in question was PBMCs, obtained around atezolizumab (anti-PD-L1) treatment. CDR3 residues: CASSLTSGDYEQYF. Here the CDR3 DNA reads TGTGCCAGCAGCTTGACTAGCGGGGATTACGAGCAGTACTTC.